Below, one T cell receptor beta chain is given with its context. What it binds is unknown. This sample was included in a study of tumor-infiltrating lymphocytes in primary liver carcinoma. Across the study: Surgical resection served as treatment for the primary liver carcinoma of these patients.

Findings of the study overall: Blood trailed tumors significantly in top-250-clone fraction (p = 0.039).

V lost 8 bases to trimming and J lost 6 bases, with 20 bases between them. CDR1 MNHNY and CDR2 SVGAGI come from the germline V gene (reference sequence). The CDR3 has 15 amino acids. A constant-region primer served to make TCR beta cDNA from roughly 500 ng total RNA. Slightly modified ARM-PCR, run as three nested multiplex PCR rounds, produced the TCR beta libraries. Primers for the first two PCR rounds were TRBV1-TRBV30 forward primers and a C-beta reverse primer (about 9 cycles per round). Each CDR3 protein is one row after TCRdb ran MiXCR on the multiplex PCR reads. The table lists about 310,000 distinct CDR3 sequences, roughly two thirds of them singletons. Alongside blood RNA obtained from unsorted whole blood, germline DNA was also extracted. Preoperatively, 4 to 5 milliliters of peripheral blood were collected.

The TCR was taken from a man in his forties with primary liver carcinoma and hepatitis B virus infection. Sequencing was performed on peripheral blood. The chain couples TRBV6-6 to TRBJ2-1; D might be TRBD2 (6 bases). The CDR3 sequence: CASSAGGMTLNEQFF. CDR3 nucleotides: TGTGCCAGCTCGGCTGGCGGGATGACGCTCAATGAGCAGTTCTTC.